The clone carrying this T cell receptor beta chain showed up many times. Its antigen is not known. This entry is derived from a study of T-cell reconstitution after alpha-beta-depleted transplantation in children. Findings and caveats of the study: A year post-transplant, T-cell counts and diversity derived mostly from newly produced T cells.

The CDR3 sequence is 15 residues long. The V end was cut by 1 base, the J end by 5 bases, with 12 bases between. From germline, CDR1 is SEHNR and CDR2 FQNEAQ (reference sequence). The authors prepared the TCRbeta library with unique molecular identifiers. MiXCR was run by TCRdb on the PCR reads, yielding one entry per CDR3 protein. The sample yields roughly 100,000 distinct CDR3 sequences, under 9% seen once. The receptor was isolated from a boy aged 2 to 9 with acute lymphoblastic leukemia, due to receive a stem cell transplant. The specimen comprised PBMCs, sampled before TCRalphabeta/CD19-depleted stem cell transplant. The chain has TRBV7-9 and TRBJ1-5; possible D gene TRBD1, 5 bases. Here the CDR3 reads CASSLGLGVHQPQHF. The CDR3 coding sequence is TGTGCCAGCAGCTTAGGTCTGGGGGTGCATCAGCCCCAGCATTTT.